This TCR beta chain comes out of a study of T cell responses to AZD1222 COVID-19 vaccine. Points from the study as a whole: Clonal diversity was possibly underestimated, and the donors were mostly white British, with more females. The span of vaccine-associated CD4 TCRs extended across spike, with dominance at 160-218 and 743-854.

This clone is a singleton in its sample. Its antigen is as yet unknown. The table came from immunoSEQ multiplex PCR; TCRdb's copy has only in-frame clones and leaves some out. The top ten clones hold roughly a tenth of a sample with some 150,000 clones, 75% to 90% of them seen once. The V and J ends lost 2 bases and 10 bases respectively, with 9 bases between them. The CDR3 runs to 12 residues. V and J are TRBV12-3 or TRBV12-4 and TRBJ2-1, with D unresolved. Sequenced here: peripheral blood, sampled 28 days after the second AZD1222 dose. This TCR derives from an adult who received the AZD1222 COVID-19 vaccine. The CDR3 nucleotides read TGTGCCAGCAGTTTAACCTTTGAGGAGCAGTTCTTC. It encodes CASSLTFEEQFF.